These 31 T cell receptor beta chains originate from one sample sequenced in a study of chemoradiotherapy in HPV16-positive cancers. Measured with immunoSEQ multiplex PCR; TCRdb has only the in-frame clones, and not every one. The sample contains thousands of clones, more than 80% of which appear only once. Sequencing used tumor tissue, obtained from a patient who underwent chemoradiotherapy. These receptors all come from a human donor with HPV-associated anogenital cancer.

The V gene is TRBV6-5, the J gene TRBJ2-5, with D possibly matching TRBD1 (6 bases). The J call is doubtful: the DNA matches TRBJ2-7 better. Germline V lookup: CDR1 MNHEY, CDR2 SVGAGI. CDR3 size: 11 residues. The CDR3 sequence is CASKRGYEQYF. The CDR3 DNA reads TGTGCCAGCAAAAGGGGGTACGAGCAGTACTTC.

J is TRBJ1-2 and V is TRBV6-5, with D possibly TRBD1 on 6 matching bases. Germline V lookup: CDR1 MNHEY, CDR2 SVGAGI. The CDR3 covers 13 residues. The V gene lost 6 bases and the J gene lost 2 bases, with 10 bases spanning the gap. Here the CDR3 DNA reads TGTGCCAGCAGGCGGCAGGGGAACTATGGCTACACCTTC. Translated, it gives CASRRQGNYGYTF.

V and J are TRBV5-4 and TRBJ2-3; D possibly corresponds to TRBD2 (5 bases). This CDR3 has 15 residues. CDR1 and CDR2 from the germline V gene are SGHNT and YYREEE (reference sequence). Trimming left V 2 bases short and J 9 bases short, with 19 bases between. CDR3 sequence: CASSFGTLKGDTQYF. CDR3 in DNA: TGTGCCAGCAGCTTTGGAACTTTGAAGGGAGACACGCAGTATTTT.

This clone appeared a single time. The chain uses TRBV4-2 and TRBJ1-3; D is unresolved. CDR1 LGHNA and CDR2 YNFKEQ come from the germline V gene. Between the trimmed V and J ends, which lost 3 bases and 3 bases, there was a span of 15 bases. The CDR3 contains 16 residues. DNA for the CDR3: TGTGCCAGCAGCCACCAACCGGATCTCGATGGAAACACCATATATTTT. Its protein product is CASSHQPDLDGNTIYF.

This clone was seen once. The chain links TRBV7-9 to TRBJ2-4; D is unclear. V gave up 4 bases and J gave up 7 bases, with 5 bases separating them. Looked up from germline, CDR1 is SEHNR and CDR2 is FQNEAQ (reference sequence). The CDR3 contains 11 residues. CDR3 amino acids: CASSYGNIQYF. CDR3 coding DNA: TGTGCCAGCAGCTATGGGAACATTCAGTACTTC. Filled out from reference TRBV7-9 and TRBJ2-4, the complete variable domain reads DTGVSQNPRHKITKRGQNVTFRCDPISEHNRLYWYRQTLGQGPEFLTYFQNEAQLEKSRLLSDRFSAERPKGSFSTLEIQRTEQGDSAMYLCASSYGNIQYFGAGTRLSVL.

CDR3 DNA: TGTGCCAGCAGCTCCGGGCCCACCGGGGAGCTGTTTTTT. Translating gives CASSSGPTGELFF. V gene TRBV11-2 combines with J gene TRBJ2-2, with D uncertain. The germline V and J ends were trimmed by 4 bases and 4 bases, with 7 bases remaining between them. This CDR3 region has 13 residues. The germline gives CDR1 SGHAT, CDR2 FQNNGV.

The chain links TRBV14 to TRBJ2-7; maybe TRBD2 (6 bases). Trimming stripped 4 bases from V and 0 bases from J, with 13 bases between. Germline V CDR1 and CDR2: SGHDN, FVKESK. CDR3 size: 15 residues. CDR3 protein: CASSRDLSGSYEQYF. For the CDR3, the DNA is TGTGCCAGCAGCCGGGACTTAAGTGGCTCCTACGAGCAGTACTTC.

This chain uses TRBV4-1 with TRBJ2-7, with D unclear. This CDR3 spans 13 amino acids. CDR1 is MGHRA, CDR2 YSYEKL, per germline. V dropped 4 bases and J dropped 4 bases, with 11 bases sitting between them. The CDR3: CASSPTELYEQYF. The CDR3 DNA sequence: TGCGCCAGCAGCCCGACGGAGCTTTACGAGCAGTACTTC.

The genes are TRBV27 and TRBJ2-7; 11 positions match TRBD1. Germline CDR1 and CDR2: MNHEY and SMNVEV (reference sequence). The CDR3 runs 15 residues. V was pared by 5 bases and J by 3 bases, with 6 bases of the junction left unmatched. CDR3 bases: TGTGCCAGCAGTCCTTATGGGACAGGGGGCTACGAGCAGTACTTC. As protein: CASSPYGTGGYEQYF.

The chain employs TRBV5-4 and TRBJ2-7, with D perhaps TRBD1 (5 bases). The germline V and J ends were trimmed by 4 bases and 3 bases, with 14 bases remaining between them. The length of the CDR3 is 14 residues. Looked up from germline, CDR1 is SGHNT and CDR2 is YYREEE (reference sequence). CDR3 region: CASSHSGLNYEQYF. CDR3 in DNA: TGTGCCAGCAGCCACTCAGGGTTGAACTACGAGCAGTACTTC.

In DNA form, the CDR3 reads TGTGCCTGGAGTGGCCTTGGAGGGTTGAACTATGGCTACACCTTC. Protein sequence: CAWSGLGGLNYGYTF. V gene TRBV30 combines with J gene TRBJ1-2; D remains ambiguous. Germline CDR1 reads GTSNPN; CDR2 reads SVGIG (reference sequence). V lost 1 base and J lost 2, with 14 bases in between. The CDR3 has 15 amino acids.

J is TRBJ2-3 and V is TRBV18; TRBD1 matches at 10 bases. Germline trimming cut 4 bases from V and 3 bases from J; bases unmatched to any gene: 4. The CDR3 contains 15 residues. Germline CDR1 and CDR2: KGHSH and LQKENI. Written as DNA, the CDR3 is TGTGCCAGCTCACAGGACAGGGGGTTGACAGATACGCAGTATTTT. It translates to CASSQDRGLTDTQYF.

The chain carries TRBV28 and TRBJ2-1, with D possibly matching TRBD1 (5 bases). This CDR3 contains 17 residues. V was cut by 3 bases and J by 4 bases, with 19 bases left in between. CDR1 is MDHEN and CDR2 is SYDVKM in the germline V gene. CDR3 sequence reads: CASSFRGHSVGYNEQFF. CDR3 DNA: TGTGCCAGCAGTTTTAGGGGTCACTCGGTGGGGTACAATGAGCAGTTCTTC.

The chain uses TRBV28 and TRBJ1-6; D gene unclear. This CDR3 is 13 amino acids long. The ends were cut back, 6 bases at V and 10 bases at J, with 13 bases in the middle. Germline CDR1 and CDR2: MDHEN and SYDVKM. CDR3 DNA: TGTGCCAGCAGGTCCTTCCCTGGGTCACCCCTCCACTTT. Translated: CASRSFPGSPLHF.

CDR3 in amino acids: CASSLALYPGGSYGYTF. The CDR3 DNA follows: TGTGCCAGCAGCTTAGCGCTGTACCCGGGGGGGTCCTATGGCTACACCTTC. V is TRBV13 and J is TRBJ1-2; D is possibly TRBD1 (5 bases). CDR1 PRHDT and CDR2 FYEKMQ come from the germline V gene (reference sequence). CDR3 length: 17 residues. V was shortened by 1 base and J by 4 bases, with 19 bases between the two germline ends.

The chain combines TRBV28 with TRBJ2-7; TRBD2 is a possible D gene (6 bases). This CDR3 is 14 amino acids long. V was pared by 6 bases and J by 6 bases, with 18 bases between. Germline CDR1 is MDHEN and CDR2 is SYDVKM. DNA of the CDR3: TGTGCCAGCAGCTCCCTAGCGACCTTGATCGAGCAGTACTTC. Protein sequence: CASSSLATLIEQYF.

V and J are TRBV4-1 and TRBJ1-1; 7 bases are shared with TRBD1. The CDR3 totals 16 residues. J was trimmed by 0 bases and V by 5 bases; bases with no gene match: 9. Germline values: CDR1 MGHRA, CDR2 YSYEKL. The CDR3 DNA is TGCGCCAGCAGCTCCCCTCGGACAGGCCTGAACACTGAAGCTTTCTTT. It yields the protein CASSSPRTGLNTEAFF.

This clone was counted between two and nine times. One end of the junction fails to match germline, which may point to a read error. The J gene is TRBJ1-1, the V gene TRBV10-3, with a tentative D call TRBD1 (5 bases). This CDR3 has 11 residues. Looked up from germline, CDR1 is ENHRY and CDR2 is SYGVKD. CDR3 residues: CAITTGDLPYF. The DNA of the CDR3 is TGTGCCATCACTACGGGGGACCTCCCCTACTTT.

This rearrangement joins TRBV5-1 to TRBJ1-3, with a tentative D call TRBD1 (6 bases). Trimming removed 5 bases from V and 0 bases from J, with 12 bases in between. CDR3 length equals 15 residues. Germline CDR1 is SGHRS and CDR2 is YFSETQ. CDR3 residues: CASSSGQSSGNTIYF. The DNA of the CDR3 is TGCGCCAGCAGTTCCGGACAGAGCTCTGGAAACACCATATATTTT.

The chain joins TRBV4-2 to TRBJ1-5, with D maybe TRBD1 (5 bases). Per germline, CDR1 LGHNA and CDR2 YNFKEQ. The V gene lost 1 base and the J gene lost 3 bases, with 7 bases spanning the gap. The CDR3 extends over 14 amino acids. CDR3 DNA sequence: TGTGCCAGCAGCCAAGGGGACCCCAATCAGCCCCAGCATTTT. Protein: CASSQGDPNQPQHF.

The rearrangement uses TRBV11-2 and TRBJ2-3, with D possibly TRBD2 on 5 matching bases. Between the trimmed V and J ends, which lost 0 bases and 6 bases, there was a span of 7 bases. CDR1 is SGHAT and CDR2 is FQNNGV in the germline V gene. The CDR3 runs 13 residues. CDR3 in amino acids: CASSLDRGDTQYF. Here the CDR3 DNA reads TGTGCCAGCAGCTTAGATCGCGGGGATACGCAGTATTTT.

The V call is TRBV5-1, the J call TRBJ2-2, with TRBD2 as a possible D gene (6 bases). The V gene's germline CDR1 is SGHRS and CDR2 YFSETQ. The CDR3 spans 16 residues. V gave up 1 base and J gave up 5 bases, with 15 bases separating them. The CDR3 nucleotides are TGCGCCAGCAGCTTGATTTCGGGGGAAGGAACCGGGGAGCTGTTTTTT. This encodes CASSLISGEGTGELFF.

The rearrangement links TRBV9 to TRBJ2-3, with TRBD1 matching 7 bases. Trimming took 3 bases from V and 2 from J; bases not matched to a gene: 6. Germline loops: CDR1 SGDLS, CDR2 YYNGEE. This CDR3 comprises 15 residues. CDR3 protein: CASSGGGSFTDTQYF. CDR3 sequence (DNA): TGTGCCAGCAGCGGAGGGGGCTCCTTCACAGATACGCAGTATTTT.

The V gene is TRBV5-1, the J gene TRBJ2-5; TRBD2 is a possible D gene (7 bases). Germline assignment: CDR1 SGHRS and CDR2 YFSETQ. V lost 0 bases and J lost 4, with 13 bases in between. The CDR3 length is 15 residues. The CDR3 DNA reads TGCGCCAGCAGCTTGGCCACGGGGGGCCTAGAGACCCAGTACTTC. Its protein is CASSLATGGLETQYF.

CDR3 in amino acids: CASSPPSGGDQPQHF. Here the CDR3 DNA reads TGTGCCAGCTCACCCCCATCAGGGGGGGATCAGCCCCAGCATTTT. This chain uses TRBV18 with TRBJ1-5; 7 nucleotides match TRBD1. This CDR3 comprises 15 residues. Germline CDR1 and CDR2: KGHSH and LQKENI. V trimming: 3 bases; J trimming: 5 bases; junction bases outside the gene matches: 7.

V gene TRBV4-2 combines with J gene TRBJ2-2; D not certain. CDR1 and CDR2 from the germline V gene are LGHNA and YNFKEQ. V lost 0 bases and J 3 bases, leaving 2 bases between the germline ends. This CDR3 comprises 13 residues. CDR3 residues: CASSQDDTGELFF. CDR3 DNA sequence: TGTGCCAGCAGCCAAGATGACACCGGGGAGCTGTTTTTT.

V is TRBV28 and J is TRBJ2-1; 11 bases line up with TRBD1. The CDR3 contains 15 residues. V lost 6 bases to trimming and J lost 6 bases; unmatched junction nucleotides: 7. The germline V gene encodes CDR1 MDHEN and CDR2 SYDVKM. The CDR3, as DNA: TGTGCCAGCAGCACAACCGGGACAGGGGGCAATGAGCAGTTCTTC. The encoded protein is CASSTTGTGGNEQFF.

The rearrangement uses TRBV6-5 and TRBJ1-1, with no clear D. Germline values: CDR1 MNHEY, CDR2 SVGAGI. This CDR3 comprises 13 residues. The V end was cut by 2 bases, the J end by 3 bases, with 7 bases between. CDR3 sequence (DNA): TGTGCCAGCAGTTACGGGAGGGACACTGAAGCTTTCTTT. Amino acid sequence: CASSYGRDTEAFF.

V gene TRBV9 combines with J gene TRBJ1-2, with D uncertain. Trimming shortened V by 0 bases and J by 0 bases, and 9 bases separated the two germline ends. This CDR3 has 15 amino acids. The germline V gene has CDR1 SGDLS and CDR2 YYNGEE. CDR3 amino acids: CASSVGAAPNYGYTF. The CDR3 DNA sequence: TGTGCCAGCAGCGTAGGGGCAGCTCCTAACTATGGCTACACCTTC.

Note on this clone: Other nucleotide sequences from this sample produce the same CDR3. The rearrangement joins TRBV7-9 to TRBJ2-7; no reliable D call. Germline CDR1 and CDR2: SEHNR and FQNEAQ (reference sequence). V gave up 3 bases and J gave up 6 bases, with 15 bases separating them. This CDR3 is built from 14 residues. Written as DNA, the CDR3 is TGTGCCAGCAGCTTTATTCCCTTCGGTTTCGAGCAGTACTTC. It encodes CASSFIPFGFEQYF.

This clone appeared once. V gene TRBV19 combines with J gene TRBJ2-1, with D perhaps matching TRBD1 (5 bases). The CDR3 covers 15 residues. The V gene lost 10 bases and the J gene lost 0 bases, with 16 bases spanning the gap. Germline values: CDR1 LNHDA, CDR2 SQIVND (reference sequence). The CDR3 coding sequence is TGTGCCACCGGGCCAGGGAAAAGCTCCTACAATGAGCAGTTCTTC. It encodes CATGPGKSSYNEQFF.